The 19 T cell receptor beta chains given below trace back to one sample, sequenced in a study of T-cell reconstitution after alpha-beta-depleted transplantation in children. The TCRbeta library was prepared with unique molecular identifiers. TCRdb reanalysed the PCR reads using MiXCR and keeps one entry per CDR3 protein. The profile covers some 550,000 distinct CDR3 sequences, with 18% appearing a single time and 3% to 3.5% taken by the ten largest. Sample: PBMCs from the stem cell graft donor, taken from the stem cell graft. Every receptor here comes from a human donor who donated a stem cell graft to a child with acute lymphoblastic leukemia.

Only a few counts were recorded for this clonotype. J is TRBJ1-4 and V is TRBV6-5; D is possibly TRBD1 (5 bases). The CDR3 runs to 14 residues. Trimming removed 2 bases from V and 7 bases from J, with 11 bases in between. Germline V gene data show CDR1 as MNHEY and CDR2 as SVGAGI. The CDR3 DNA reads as TGTGCCAGCAGTTACACGGGGGACCGTGAAAAACTGTTTTTT. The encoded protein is CASSYTGDREKLFF.

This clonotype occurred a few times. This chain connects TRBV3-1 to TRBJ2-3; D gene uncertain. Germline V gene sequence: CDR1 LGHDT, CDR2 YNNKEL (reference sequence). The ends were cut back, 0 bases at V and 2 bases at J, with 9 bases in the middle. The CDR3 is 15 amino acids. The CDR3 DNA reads TGTGCCAGCAGCCAAGAGGAGTACCTCACAGATACGCAGTATTTT. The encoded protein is CASSQEEYLTDTQYF.

CDR3: CASSEKGLAGDEQYF. The CDR3 nucleotides are TGCGCCAGCAGTGAGAAGGGACTAGCGGGAGACGAGCAGTACTTC. This rearrangement joins TRBV10-1 to TRBJ2-7, with 14 bases aligning to TRBD2. The CDR3 is 15 residues long. Unmatched junction bases numbered 2, after V lost 2 bases and J lost 5 bases. The germline CDR1 and CDR2 sequences are WNHNN and SYGVQD (reference sequence).

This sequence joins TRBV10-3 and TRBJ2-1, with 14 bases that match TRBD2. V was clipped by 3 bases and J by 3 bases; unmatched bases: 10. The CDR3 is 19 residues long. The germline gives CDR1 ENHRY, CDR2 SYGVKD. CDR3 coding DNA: TGTGCCATCAGTGACCCCGGACTAGCGGGAGGTGGGATCTACAATGAGCAGTTCTTC. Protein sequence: CAISDPGLAGGGIYNEQFF.

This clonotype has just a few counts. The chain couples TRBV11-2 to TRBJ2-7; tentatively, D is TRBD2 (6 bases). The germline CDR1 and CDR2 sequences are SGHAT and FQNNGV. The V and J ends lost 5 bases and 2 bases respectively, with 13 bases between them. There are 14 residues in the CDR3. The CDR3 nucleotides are TGTGCCAGCAGCCGGTGGGGAGGACCCTACGAGCAGTACTTC. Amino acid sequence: CASSRWGGPYEQYF.

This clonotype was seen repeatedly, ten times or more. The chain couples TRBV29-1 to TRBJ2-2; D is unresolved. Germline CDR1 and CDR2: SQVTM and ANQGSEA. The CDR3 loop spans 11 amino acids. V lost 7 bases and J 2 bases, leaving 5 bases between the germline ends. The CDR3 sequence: CSGINTGELFF. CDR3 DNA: TGCAGCGGCATTAACACCGGGGAGCTGTTTTTT.

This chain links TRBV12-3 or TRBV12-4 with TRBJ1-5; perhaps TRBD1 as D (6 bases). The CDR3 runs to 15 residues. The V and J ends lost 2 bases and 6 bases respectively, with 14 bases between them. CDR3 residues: CASSLLQGSGQPQHF. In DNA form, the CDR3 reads TGTGCCAGCAGTTTACTACAGGGTTCGGGTCAGCCCCAGCATTTT.

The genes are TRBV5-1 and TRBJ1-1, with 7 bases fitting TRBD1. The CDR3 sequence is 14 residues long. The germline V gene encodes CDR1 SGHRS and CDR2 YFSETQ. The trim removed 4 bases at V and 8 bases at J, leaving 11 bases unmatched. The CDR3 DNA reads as TGCGCCAGCAGCCTGGACAGGCCTTCACGCGAAGCTTTCTTT. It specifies CASSLDRPSREAFF.

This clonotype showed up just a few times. The DNA of the CDR3 is TGCGCCAGCAGGGGACAGGGGGCGCTCCGCACAGATACGCAGTATTTT. Translation gives CASRGQGALRTDTQYF. The J gene is TRBJ2-3, the V gene TRBV5-1; 12 positions agree with TRBD1. The CDR3 is 16 residues long. Unmatched junction bases numbered 5, after V lost 5 bases and J lost 1 base. Germline CDR1 reads SGHRS; CDR2 reads YFSETQ.

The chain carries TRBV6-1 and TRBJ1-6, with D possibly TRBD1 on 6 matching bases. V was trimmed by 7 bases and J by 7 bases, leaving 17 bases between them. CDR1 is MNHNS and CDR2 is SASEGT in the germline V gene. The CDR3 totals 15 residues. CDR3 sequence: CASILSWGLNSPLHF. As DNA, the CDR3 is TGTGCCAGCATCCTAAGCTGGGGGCTAAATTCACCCCTCCACTTT.

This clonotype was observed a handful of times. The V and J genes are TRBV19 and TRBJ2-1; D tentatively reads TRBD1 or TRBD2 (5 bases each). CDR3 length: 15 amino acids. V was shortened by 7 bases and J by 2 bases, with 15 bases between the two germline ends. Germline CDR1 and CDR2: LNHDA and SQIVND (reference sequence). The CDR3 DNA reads TGTGCCAGTACCCTGGGGCCCGGGGCCTACAATGAGCAGTTCTTC. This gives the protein CASTLGPGAYNEQFF.

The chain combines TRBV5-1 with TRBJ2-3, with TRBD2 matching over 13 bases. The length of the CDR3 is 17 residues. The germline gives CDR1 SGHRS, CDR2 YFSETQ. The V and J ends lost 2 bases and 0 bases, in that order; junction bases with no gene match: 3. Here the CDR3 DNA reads TGCGCCAGCAGCTTTCGACTAGCGGGAGGAAGCACAGATACGCAGTATTTT. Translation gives CASSFRLAGGSTDTQYF.

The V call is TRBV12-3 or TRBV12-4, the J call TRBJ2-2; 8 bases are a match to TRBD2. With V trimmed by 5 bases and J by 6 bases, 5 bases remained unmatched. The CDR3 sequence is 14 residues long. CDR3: CASSPLAGPGELFF. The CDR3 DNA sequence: TGTGCCAGCAGTCCCCTAGCGGGTCCCGGGGAGCTGTTTTTT.

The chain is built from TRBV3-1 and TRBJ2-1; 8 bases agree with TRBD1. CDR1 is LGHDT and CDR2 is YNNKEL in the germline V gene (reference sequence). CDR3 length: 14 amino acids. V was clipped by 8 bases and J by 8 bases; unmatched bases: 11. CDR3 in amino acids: CASRRDRLIDEQFF. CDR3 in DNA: TGTGCCAGCCGCCGGGACAGGCTTATCGATGAGCAGTTCTTC.

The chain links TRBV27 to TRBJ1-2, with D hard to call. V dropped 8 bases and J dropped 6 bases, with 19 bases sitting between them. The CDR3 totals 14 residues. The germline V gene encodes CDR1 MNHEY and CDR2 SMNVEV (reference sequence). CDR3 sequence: CASCLRGGSHGYTF. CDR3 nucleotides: TGTGCCAGCTGCCTGCGGGGAGGCTCTCATGGCTACACCTTC.

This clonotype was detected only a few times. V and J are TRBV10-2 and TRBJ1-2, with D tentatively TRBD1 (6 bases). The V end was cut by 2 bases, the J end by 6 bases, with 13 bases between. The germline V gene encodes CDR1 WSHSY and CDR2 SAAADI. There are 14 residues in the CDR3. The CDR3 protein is CASSELVRGDGYTF. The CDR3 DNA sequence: TGCGCCAGCAGTGAGCTGGTCAGGGGAGATGGCTACACCTTC.

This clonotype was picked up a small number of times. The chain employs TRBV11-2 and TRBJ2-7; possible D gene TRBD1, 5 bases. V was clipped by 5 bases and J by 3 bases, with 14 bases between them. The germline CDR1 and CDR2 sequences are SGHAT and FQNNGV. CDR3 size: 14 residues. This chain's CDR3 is CASSATDTYYEQYF. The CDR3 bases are TGTGCCAGCAGCGCCACGGACACCTACTACGAGCAGTACTTC.

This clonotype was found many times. The CDR3 protein is CSARGRTAYNSPLHF. CDR3 sequence (DNA): TGCAGTGCTAGAGGCCGGACAGCTTATAATTCACCCCTCCACTTT. The chain carries TRBV20-1 and TRBJ1-6; D is perhaps TRBD1 (6 bases). V was trimmed by 1 base and J by 4 bases, leaving 11 bases between them. Germline V lookup: CDR1 DFQATT, CDR2 SNEGSKA (reference sequence). The CDR3 length is 15 residues.

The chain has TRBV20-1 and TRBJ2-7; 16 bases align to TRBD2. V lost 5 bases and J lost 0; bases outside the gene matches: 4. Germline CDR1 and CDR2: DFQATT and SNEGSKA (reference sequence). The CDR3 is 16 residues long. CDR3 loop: CSAPGLAGGYSYEQYF. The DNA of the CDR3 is TGCAGTGCTCCGGGACTAGCGGGAGGGTACTCCTACGAGCAGTACTTC.